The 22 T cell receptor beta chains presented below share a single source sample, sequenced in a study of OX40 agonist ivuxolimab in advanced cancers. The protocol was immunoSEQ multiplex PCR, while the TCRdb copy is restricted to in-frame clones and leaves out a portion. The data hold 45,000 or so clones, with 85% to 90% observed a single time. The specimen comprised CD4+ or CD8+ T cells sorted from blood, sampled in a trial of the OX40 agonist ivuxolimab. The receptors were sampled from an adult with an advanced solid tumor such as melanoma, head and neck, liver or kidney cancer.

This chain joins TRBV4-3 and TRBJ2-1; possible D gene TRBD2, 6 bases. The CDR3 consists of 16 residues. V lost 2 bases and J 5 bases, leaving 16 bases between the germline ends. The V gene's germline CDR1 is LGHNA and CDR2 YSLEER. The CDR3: CASSQTTGVEDNEQFF. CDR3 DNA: TGCGCCAGCAGCCAAACGACGGGGGTAGAGGACAATGAGCAGTTCTTC.

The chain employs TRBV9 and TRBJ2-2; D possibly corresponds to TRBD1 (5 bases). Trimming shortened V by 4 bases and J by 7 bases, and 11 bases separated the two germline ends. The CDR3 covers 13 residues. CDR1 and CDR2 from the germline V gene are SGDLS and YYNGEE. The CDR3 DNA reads TGTGCCAGCAGCATTACAGGTGGCGGGGAGCTGTTTTTT. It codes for CASSITGGGELFF.

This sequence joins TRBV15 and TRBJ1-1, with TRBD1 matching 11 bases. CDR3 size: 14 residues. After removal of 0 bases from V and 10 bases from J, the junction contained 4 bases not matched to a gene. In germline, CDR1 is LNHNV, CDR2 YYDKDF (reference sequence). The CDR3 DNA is TGTGCCACCAGCAGAGATCGGGGGACAGGGGGAGCTTTCTTT. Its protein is CATSRDRGTGGAFF.

The CDR3 nucleotides read TGTGCCAGCACCAGACAGGGGGCCCCGGGTGATGAGCAGTTCTTC. Protein: CASTRQGAPGDEQFF. The chain joins TRBV6-5 to TRBJ2-1, with TRBD1 matching 10 bases. Per the germline V gene, CDR1 is MNHEY and CDR2 is SVGAGI. There are 15 residues in the CDR3. V trimming: 7 bases; J trimming: 8 bases; junction bases outside the gene matches: 11.

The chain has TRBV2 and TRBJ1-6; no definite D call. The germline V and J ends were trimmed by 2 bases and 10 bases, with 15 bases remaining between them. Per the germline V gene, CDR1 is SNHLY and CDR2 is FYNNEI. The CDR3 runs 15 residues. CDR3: CASSEKSSARSPLHF. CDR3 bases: TGTGCCAGCAGTGAAAAGAGCTCGGCAAGATCACCCCTCCACTTT.

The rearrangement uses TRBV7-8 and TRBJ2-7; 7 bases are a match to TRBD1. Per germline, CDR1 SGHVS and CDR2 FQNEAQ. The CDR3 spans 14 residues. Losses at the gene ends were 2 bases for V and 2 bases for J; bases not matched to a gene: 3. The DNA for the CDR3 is TGTGCCAGCAGCTTATTTCAGGGGGCCTACGAGCAGTACTTC. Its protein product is CASSLFQGAYEQYF.

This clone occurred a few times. The DNA for the CDR3 is TGTGCCAGCAGAGAAAGCGGACAAGAGACCCAGTACTTC. Encoded protein: CASRESGQETQYF. The rearrangement uses TRBV7-9 and TRBJ2-5; perhaps TRBD2 as D (5 bases). Trimming left V 6 bases short and J 2 bases short, with 10 bases between. This CDR3 region has 13 residues. Looked up from germline, CDR1 is SEHNR and CDR2 is FQNEAQ (reference sequence).

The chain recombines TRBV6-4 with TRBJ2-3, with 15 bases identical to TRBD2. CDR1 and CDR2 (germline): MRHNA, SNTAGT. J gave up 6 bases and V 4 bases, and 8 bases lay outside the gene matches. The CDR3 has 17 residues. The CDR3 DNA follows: TGTGCCAGCAGTGTACCCTGCGGGACTAGCGGGGGGGATACGCAGTATTTT. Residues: CASSVPCGTSGGDTQYF.

The CDR3 bases are TGTGCCAGCAGTTTTGGCCCTAGCGGGGGAGACAATGAGCAGTTCTTC. Amino acid sequence: CASSFGPSGGDNEQFF. J is TRBJ2-1 and V is TRBV5-6; 10 bases line up with TRBD2. This CDR3 spans 16 amino acids. The V segment lost 5 bases and the J segment 5 bases; nucleotides outside the gene matches: 10. Germline V gene lookup returns CDR1 SGHDT and CDR2 YYEEEE.

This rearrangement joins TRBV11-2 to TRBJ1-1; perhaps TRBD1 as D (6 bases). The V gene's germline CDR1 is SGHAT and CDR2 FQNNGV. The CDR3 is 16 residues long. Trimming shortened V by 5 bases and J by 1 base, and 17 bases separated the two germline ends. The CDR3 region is CASSPYWGGSNTEAFF. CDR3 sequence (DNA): TGTGCCAGCAGCCCCTACTGGGGGGGCTCGAACACTGAAGCTTTCTTT.

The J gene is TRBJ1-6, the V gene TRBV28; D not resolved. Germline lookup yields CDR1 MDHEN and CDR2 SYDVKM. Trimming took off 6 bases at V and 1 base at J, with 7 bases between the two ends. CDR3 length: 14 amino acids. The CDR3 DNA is TGTGCCAGCAGCCTCTCATCCTATAATTCACCCCTCCACTTT. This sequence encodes CASSLSSYNSPLHF.

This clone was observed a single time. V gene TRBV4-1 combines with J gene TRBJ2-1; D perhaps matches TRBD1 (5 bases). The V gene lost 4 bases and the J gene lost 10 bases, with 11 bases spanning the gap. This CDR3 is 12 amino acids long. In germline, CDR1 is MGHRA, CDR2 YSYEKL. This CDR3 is CASSPRAGEQFF. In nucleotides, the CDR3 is TGCGCCAGCAGCCCCAGGGCTGGGGAGCAGTTCTTC.

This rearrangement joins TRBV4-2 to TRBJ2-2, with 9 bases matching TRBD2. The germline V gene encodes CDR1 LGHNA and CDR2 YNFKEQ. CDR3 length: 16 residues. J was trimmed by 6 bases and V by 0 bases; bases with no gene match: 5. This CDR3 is CASSQDWRGGSGELFF. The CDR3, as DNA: TGTGCCAGCAGCCAAGATTGGCGGGGGGGCTCCGGGGAGCTGTTTTTT.

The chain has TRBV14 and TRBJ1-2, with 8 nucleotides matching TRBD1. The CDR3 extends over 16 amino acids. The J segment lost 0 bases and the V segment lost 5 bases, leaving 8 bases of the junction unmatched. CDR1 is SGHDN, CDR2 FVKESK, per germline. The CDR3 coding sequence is TGTGCCAGCAGCGAGGACAGGGTACGAGCTAACTATGGCTACACCTTC. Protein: CASSEDRVRANYGYTF.

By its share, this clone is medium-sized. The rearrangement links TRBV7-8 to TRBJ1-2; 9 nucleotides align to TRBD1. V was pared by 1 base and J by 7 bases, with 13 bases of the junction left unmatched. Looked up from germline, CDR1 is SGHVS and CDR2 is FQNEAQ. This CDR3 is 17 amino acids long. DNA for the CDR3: TGTGCCAGCAGCTTAGGGTGGGAGTCGGGACAGGGCTCTGGCTACACCTTC. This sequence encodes CASSLGWESGQGSGYTF.

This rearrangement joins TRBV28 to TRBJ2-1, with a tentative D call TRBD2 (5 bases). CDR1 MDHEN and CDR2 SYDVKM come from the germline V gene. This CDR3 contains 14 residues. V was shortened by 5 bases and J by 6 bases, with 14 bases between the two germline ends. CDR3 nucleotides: TGTGCCAGCAGTCGCCCGGGGAGCCGCAATGAGCAGTTCTTC. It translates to CASSRPGSRNEQFF.

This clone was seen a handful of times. The CDR3: CASSLYNEQFF. As DNA, the CDR3 is TGTGCCAGCAGTCTTTACAATGAGCAGTTCTTC. V is TRBV27 and J is TRBJ2-1; D not certain. CDR1 and CDR2 from the germline V gene are MNHEY and SMNVEV (reference sequence). Trimming took 5 bases from V and 4 from J, leaving 3 bases between them. This CDR3 has 11 residues.

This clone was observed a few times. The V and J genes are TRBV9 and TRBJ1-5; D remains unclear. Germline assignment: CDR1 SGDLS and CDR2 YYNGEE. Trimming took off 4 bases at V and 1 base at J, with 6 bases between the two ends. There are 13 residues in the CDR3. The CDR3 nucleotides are TGTGCCAGCAGCTTAGGAAGCAATCAGCCCCAGCATTTT. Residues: CASSLGSNQPQHF.

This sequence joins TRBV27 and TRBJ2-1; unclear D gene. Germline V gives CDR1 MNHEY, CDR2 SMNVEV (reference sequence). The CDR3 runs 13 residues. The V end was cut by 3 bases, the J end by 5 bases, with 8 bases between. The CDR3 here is CASSFSLDNEQFF. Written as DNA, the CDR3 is TGTGCCAGCAGTTTCTCCCTGGACAATGAGCAGTTCTTC.

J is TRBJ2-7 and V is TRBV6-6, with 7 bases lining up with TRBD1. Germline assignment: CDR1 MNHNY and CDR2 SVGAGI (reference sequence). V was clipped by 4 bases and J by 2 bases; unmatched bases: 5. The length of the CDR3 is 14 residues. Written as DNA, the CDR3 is TGTGCCAGCAGTTTCCGGGACAGAACCTACGAGCAGTACTTC. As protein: CASSFRDRTYEQYF.

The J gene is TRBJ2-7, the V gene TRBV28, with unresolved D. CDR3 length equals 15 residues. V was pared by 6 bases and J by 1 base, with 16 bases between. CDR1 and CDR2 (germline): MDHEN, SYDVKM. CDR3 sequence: CASSPILRSSYEQYF. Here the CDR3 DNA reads TGTGCCAGCAGCCCCATTTTGAGGAGTTCCTACGAGCAGTACTTC.

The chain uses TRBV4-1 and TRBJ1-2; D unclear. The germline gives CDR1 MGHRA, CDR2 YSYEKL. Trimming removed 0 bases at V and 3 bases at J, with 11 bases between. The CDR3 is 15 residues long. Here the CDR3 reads CASSQDWGTDYGYTF. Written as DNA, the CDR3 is TGCGCCAGCAGCCAAGATTGGGGAACGGACTATGGCTACACCTTC.